This T cell receptor beta chain was documented in a study of T cell repertoires in cytomegalovirus infection. Study-level background: From public TCR beta signatures came an indication of both CMV infection and matching HLA type.

Remarks on this clonotype: Its antigen is as yet unknown.

Whole-study findings and limits: Ex vivo responses were dominated by HLA-C-restricted CMV-specific TCR beta clonotypes.

Each CDR3 protein gets one entry after TCRdb re-called the reads with MiXCR. Found here are roughly 630,000 distinct CDR3 sequences, less than 25% of them singletons; the top ten hold less than 9.5%. V shed 5 bases and J 1 base; nucleotides not matched to a gene: 10. Germline CDR1 LGHNA, CDR2 YNFKEQ. The CDR3 has 16 residues. This receptor was identified in a human donor in good health (CMV status not recorded). Some clones in this sample may be carry-over from other donors' samples. The sample consisted of CD8+ T cells from PBMCs. The rearrangement joins TRBV4-2 to TRBJ1-1; 7 positions match TRBD1. CDR3 region: CASSSAAGGRNTEAFF. In DNA, the CDR3 is TGTGCCAGCAGCTCGGCGGCAGGGGGTAGGAACACTGAAGCTTTCTTT.